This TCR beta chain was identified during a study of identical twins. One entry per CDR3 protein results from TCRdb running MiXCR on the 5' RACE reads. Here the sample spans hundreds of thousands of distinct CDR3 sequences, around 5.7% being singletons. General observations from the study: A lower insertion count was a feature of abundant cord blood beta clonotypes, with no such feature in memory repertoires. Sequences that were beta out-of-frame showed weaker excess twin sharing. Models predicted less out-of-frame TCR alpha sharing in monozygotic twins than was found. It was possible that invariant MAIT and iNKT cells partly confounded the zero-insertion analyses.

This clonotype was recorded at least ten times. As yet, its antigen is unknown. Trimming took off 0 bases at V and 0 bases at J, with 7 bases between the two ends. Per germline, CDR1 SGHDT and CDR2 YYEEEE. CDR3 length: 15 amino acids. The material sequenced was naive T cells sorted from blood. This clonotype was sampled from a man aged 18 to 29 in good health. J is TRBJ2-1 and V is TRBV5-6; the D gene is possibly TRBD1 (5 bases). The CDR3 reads CASSLAGISYNEQFF. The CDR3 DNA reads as TGTGCCAGCAGCTTGGCAGGGATCTCCTACAATGAGCAGTTCTTC.